This paragraph reports one TCR beta chain. This entry comes from a study of T cells in tuberculosis. After thawing and overnight rest, PBMC were stained with GMM-loaded CD1B tetramer, viability dye and anti-CD3 for sorting. The lipid loaded on the CD1B tetramers was C32 glucose monomycolate from Rhodococcus equi. From germline, CDR1 is SEHNR and CDR2 FQNEAQ (reference sequence). The CDR3 loop spans 14 amino acids. With 0 bases removed from V and 6 bases from J, the gap between germline ends came to 11 bases. Sequencing of TCR-alpha and TCR-beta chains was unpaired. Clones were sequenced by immunoSEQ multiplex PCR, and TCRdb holds only the in-frame ones, with some missing. The sample contains 55,000 to 65,000 clones, about 76% of which appear only once.

The chain employs TRBV7-9 and TRBJ2-5; the D gene is possibly TRBD1 (5 bases). What was sequenced was CD1b-GMM tetramer-negative cells sorted from PBMCs. The source of this sequence is an adult woman with latent tuberculosis. CDR3 protein: CASSLAVGAQTQYF. CDR3 DNA: TGTGCCAGCAGCTTAGCAGTAGGGGCCCAGACCCAGTACTTC. Combining the CDR3 with reference TRBV7-9 and TRBJ2-5 gives the whole variable domain DTGVSQNPRHKITKRGQNVTFRCDPISEHNRLYWYRQTLGQGPEFLTYFQNEAQLEKSRLLSDRFSAERPKGSFSTLEIQRTEQGDSAMYLCASSLAVGAQTQYFGPGTRLLVL.